This T cell receptor (beta chain) was recovered during a study of shared clonotypes between healthy human individuals. CDR1 MNHEY and CDR2 SVGAGI come from the germline V gene. The CDR3 spans 15 residues. V was pared by 3 bases and J by 0 bases, with 12 bases between. Donors, healthy HIV-negative adults, lacked recent acute infections or vaccinations. Note on this clone: The sample has other DNA sequences that encode this CDR3 too.

Libraries were prepared by immunoSEQ multiplex PCR; TCRdb keeps only in-frame clonotypes and omits some of them. This sample carries approximately 2,000,000 clones, approximately 90% of them seen once, and the ten largest clones take approximately 0.41%. Sequenced: naive CD4+ T cells from PBMCs. Subset in this sample: CD45RA+ positively selected. The chain carries TRBV6-5 and TRBJ2-7; D may be TRBD1 (6 bases). The TCR was taken from a man younger than 35 in good health. Some clones in this sample may be carry-over from other donors' samples. The CDR3: CASSYALQGSYEQYF. The CDR3, as DNA: TGTGCCAGCAGTTATGCGTTACAGGGCTCCTACGAGCAGTACTTC.